This TCR beta chain appears in the sequencing data of a study of blood T cell repertoires in COVID-19. About the study: Researchers got acute and convalescent COVID-19 samples from the United States, Italy and Spain. T cells, B-cell-depleted T cells, or PBMCs provided the cDNA or gDNA that served as material.

The V gene end was trimmed by 0 bases and the J gene end by 2 bases; junction bases not matched to a gene: 12. CDR1 is SGHAT, CDR2 FQNNGV, per germline. This CDR3 spans 18 amino acids. In the authors' workflow: Reference gene primer amplification gave estimated nucleated cell counts. Sequencing used immunoSEQ multiplex PCR; TCRdb keeps in-frame clones, though not all of them. V and J calls and clone size are those listed in that table; D and trimming were worked out from the DNA. The sample comprises about 93,000 clones, 85% to 90% of which are singletons, and around 1.5% rests with the top ten. The receptor was isolated from a human donor with active COVID-19. The donor label of this sample is uncertain. Material: peripheral blood. V is TRBV11-2 and J is TRBJ1-1, with 7 bases matching TRBD1. In DNA, the CDR3 is TGTGCCAGCAGCTTAGAGGACCCCAGGGGGAGGTTTAACACTGAAGCTTTCTTT. This gives the protein CASSLEDPRGRFNTEAFF.